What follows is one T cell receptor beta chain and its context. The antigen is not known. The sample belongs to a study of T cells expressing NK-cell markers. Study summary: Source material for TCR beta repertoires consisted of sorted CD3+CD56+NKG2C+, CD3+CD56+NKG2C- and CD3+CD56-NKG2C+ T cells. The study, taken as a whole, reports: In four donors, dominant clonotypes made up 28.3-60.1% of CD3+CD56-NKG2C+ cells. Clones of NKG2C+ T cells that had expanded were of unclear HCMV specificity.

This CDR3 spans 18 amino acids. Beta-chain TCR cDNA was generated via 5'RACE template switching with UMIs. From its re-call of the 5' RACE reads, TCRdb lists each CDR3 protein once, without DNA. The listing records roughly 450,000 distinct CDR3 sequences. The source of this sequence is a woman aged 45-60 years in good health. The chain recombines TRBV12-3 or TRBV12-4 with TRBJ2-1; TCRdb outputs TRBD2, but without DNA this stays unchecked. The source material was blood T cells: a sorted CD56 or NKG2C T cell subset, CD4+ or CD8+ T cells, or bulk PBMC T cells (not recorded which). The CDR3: CASSYPGLAGGPYNEQFF.